This TCR beta chain stems from a study of cytomegalovirus exposure and HLA in healthy donors. Whole-study findings and limits: A later analysis linked a missense DCLRE1C variant to TCR beta V- and J-gene trimming.

Concerning this clone: Antigen unknown.

The germline V and J ends were trimmed by 0 bases and 0 bases, with 6 bases remaining between them. Per the germline V gene, CDR1 is MNHEY and CDR2 is SVGAGI. The CDR3 spans 15 residues. Vbeta (60) and Jbeta (13) primers were used in the PCR. Assay: immunoSEQ multiplex PCR; the TCRdb copy retains only in-frame clones and omits some. The data contain under 200,000 clones, roughly four fifths of them singletons. The TCR originated in a man aged 60 to 75 in good health and CMV-seronegative. The rearrangement joins TRBV6-5 to TRBJ1-3; D possibly corresponds to TRBD1 (5 bases). Input material: PBMCs. The CDR3 sequence is CASSYSTGSGNTIYF. The CDR3 bases are TGTGCCAGCAGTTACTCTACAGGCTCTGGAAACACCATATATTTT.